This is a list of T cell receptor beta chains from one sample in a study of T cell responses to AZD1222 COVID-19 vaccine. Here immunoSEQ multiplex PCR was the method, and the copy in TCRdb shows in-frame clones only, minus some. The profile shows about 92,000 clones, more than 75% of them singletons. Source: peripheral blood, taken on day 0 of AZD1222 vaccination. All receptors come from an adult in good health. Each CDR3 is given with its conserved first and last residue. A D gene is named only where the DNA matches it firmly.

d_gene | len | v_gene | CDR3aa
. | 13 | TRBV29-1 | CSVPHPGRTGSTF
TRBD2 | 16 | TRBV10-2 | CASRFASGSLSNEQFF
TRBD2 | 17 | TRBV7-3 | CASSLGRTSGSTDTQYF
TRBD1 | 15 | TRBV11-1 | CASSSTGSSGNTIYF
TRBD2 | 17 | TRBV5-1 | CASSLEPLAESSYEQYF
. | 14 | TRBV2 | CASRYTGTAGELFF
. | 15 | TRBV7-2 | CASSLGPMGATEAFF
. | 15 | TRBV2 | CASSEGGGRSYEQYF
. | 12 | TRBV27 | CASSFSGREQYF
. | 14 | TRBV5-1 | CASRQRGMNTEAFF
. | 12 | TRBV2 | CASSGQGREQYF
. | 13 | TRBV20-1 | CSASSTGSQPQHF
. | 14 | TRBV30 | CAWSRPGNWNGYTF
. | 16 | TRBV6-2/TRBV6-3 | CASSYSWQGRSEKLFF
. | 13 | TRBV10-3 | CAIEAELTYEQYF
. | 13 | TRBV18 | CASSGALADEQFF
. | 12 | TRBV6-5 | CASRTGDETQYF